This passage covers 22 T cell receptor beta chains from one sample sequenced in a study of ipilimumab plus nivolumab after autologous stem cell transplantation. Profiling relied on immunoSEQ multiplex PCR, and the TCRdb table lists in-frame clones only, not all of them. This table holds around 20,000 clones, roughly 69% found once. Here the sequenced sample was PBMCs, taken in a trial of ipilimumab plus nivolumab as post-transplant consolidation. The receptors derive from a male donor with diffuse large B-cell lymphoma.

This chain joins TRBV19 and TRBJ1-4, with D perhaps matching TRBD1 (6 bases). The germline V gene encodes CDR1 LNHDA and CDR2 SQIVND (reference sequence). V lost 4 bases and J 8 bases, leaving 20 bases between the germline ends. This CDR3 contains 16 residues. The CDR3 DNA sequence: TGTGCCAGTAGTACCCTTGAGGCAGGGGTAAGGGAAAAACTGTTTTTT. Its protein product is CASSTLEAGVREKLFF.

The V call is TRBV10-3, the J call TRBJ2-3; D uncertain. The CDR3 spans 12 residues. Trimming took off 2 bases at V and 1 base at J, with 1 base between the two ends. Germline CDR1 ENHRY, CDR2 SYGVKD. This CDR3 is CAISEGTDTQYF. The CDR3 DNA sequence: TGTGCCATCAGTGAGGGCACAGATACGCAGTATTTT.

V and J are TRBV19 and TRBJ1-1, with D possibly being TRBD1 (6 bases). V was cut by 5 bases and J by 1 base, with 20 bases left in between. Looked up from germline, CDR1 is LNHDA and CDR2 is SQIVND (reference sequence). The CDR3 extends over 17 amino acids. The CDR3 sequence is CASSQTGPQLANTEAFF. The CDR3 DNA reads TGTGCCAGTAGTCAGACAGGCCCTCAATTGGCGAACACTGAAGCTTTCTTT.

This clone was seen more than once but under ten times. The chain recombines TRBV4-1 with TRBJ2-7; TRBD2 matches at 12 bases. Germline loops: CDR1 MGHRA, CDR2 YSYEKL. Germline trimming cut 4 bases from V and 0 bases from J; bases unmatched to any gene: 10. This CDR3 has 18 amino acids. This CDR3 reads CASSPGGLAGGSSYEQYF. DNA for the CDR3: TGCGCCAGCAGCCCCGGAGGGCTAGCGGGAGGGAGCTCCTACGAGCAGTACTTC.

This chain links TRBV5-3 with TRBJ1-5; no clear D gene. TRBV5-3 is classed as an ORF, of uncertain function. With 0 bases removed from V and 0 bases from J, the gap between germline ends came to 10 bases. The CDR3 consists of 16 residues. In DNA, the CDR3 is TGTGCCAGAAGCTTGGTAGGGATGGATAGCAATCAGCCCCAGCATTTT. It yields the protein CARSLVGMDSNQPQHF.

This clone counts as medium-sized. The chain has TRBV7-6 and TRBJ1-5; D gene uncertain. The CDR3 consists of 13 residues. The V end was cut by 5 bases, the J end by 0 bases, with 5 bases between. CDR1 is SGHVS and CDR2 is FNYEAQ in the germline V gene. CDR3 DNA sequence: TGTGCCAGCAGCCGATTTAGCAATCAGCCCCAGCATTTT. Its protein is CASSRFSNQPQHF.

The genes are TRBV19 and TRBJ2-5; TRBD2 is a possible D gene (6 bases). Germline CDR1 and CDR2: LNHDA and SQIVND (reference sequence). V was shortened by 7 bases and J by 5 bases, with 14 bases between the two germline ends. This CDR3 is 13 amino acids long. The CDR3 sequence: CASKPGEGETQYF. CDR3 coding DNA: TGTGCCAGTAAGCCGGGGGAAGGGGAGACCCAGTACTTC.

The V and J genes are TRBV27 and TRBJ1-5; 8 bases align to TRBD1. Losses at the gene ends were 6 bases for V and 1 base for J; bases not matched to a gene: 8. Germline V gene data show CDR1 as MNHEY and CDR2 as SMNVEV (reference sequence). The CDR3 loop spans 16 amino acids. The CDR3 DNA sequence: TGTGCCAGCAGAAGGTCGGACAGGGACAGCAATCAGCCCCAGCATTTT. This encodes CASRRSDRDSNQPQHF.

This clone turned up a few times. CDR3 sequence (DNA): TGTGCCAGCAAAGTTTTAGAGGGGCGCGACACCGGGGAGCTGTTTTTT. Protein product: CASKVLEGRDTGELFF. This chain connects TRBV28 to TRBJ2-2, with D tentatively TRBD1 or TRBD2 (5 bases each). Germline CDR1 and CDR2: MDHEN and SYDVKM. The CDR3 sequence is 16 residues long. Trimming took 7 bases from V and 3 from J, leaving 18 bases between them.

This chain joins TRBV6-5 and TRBJ2-7; D not certain. The CDR3 length is 14 residues. Between the trimmed V and J ends, which lost 5 bases and 2 bases, there was a span of 13 bases. Germline assignment: CDR1 MNHEY and CDR2 SVGAGI. CDR3 loop: CASSRAGSTYEQYF. The CDR3 nucleotides read TGTGCCAGCAGTCGCGCCGGGTCTACCTACGAGCAGTACTTC.

The chain joins TRBV19 to TRBJ1-5; maybe TRBD1 (6 bases). Germline-derived CDR1 and CDR2 are LNHDA and SQIVND (reference sequence). Deletions cut 6 bases from V and 0 bases from J, with 15 bases between. The length of the CDR3 is 16 residues. The CDR3 reads CASSALGGASNQPQHF. For the CDR3, the DNA is TGTGCCAGTAGCGCCCTGGGGGGGGCTAGCAATCAGCCCCAGCATTTT.

This chain connects TRBV2 to TRBJ2-7, with 10 positions matching TRBD1. The length of the CDR3 is 13 residues. Germline CDR1 reads SNHLY; CDR2 reads FYNNEI. J was trimmed by 4 bases and V by 8 bases; bases with no gene match: 5. The CDR3 reads CASLRDRGYEQYF. In nucleotides, the CDR3 is TGTGCCAGCCTCCGGGACAGGGGTTACGAGCAGTACTTC.

This clone was recorded a few times. The gene calls are TRBV5-1 and TRBJ2-7, with D maybe TRBD2 (7 bases). V was shortened by 4 bases and J by 0 bases, with 17 bases between the two germline ends. Looked up from germline, CDR1 is SGHRS and CDR2 is YFSETQ. This CDR3 is 16 amino acids long. The CDR3 loop reads CASSPTGGARSYEQYF. The CDR3 DNA reads TGCGCCAGCAGCCCGACTGGGGGGGCTCGCTCCTACGAGCAGTACTTC.

V and J are TRBV7-6 and TRBJ2-2; TRBD1 matches at 7 bases. CDR1 SGHVS and CDR2 FNYEAQ come from the germline V gene. V lost 5 bases to trimming and J lost 0 bases; unmatched junction nucleotides: 6. The CDR3 is made up of 16 amino acids. CDR3 nucleotide sequence: TGTGCCAGCAGCCCCCGGGACAGCTCGAACACCGGGGAGCTGTTTTTT. Residues: CASSPRDSSNTGELFF.

A remark on this clone: The sample holds other DNA sequences that translate to the same CDR3. The rearrangement uses TRBV27 and TRBJ2-7; a weak D match, TRBD1 (6 bases). The V and J ends lost 6 bases and 1 base respectively, with 13 bases between them. The CDR3 consists of 14 residues. Germline V gene lookup returns CDR1 MNHEY and CDR2 SMNVEV (reference sequence). The CDR3 loop is CASSLTGTSYEQYF. As DNA, the CDR3 is TGTGCCAGCAGCCTTACAGGGACGTCCTACGAGCAGTACTTC.

The V and J genes are TRBV14 and TRBJ2-7; the D gene is possibly TRBD2 (5 bases). The CDR3 covers 13 residues. Per the germline V gene, CDR1 is SGHDN and CDR2 is FVKESK. V was cut by 0 bases and J by 6 bases, with 9 bases left in between. CDR3 coding DNA: TGTGCCAGCAGCCAAGACTTAGCGCTCGAGCAGTACTTC. It is translated as CASSQDLALEQYF.

The V call is TRBV29-1, the J call TRBJ1-2; D remains unclear. The CDR3 extends over 14 amino acids. Per the germline V gene, CDR1 is SQVTM and CDR2 is ANQGSEA. Trimming took off 4 bases at V and 3 bases at J, with 15 bases between the two ends. The CDR3 DNA follows: TGCAGCGTTGGCCCCAAGGCAGGAGACTATGGCTACACCTTC. Residues: CSVGPKAGDYGYTF.

This chain links TRBV11-2 with TRBJ1-2; 7 nucleotides match TRBD1. This CDR3 region has 15 residues. Germline V gives CDR1 SGHAT, CDR2 FQNNGV. V dropped 1 base and J dropped 4; count of bases not matched to a gene: 6. CDR3 residues: CASSLAGTESYGYTF. DNA for the CDR3: TGTGCCAGCAGCTTAGCCGGGACAGAATCCTATGGCTACACCTTC.

The V gene is TRBV6-5, the J gene TRBJ1-1; TRBD1 is a possible D gene (6 bases). This CDR3 is 14 amino acids long. CDR1 and CDR2 (germline): MNHEY, SVGAGI. V gave up 6 bases and J gave up 7 bases, with 18 bases separating them. The CDR3 sequence is CASRTRGAGDEAFF. CDR3 nucleotide sequence: TGTGCCAGCAGGACCCGGGGGGCCGGTGATGAAGCTTTCTTT.

This clone was observed at least ten times. The rearrangement uses TRBV5-1 and TRBJ1-2, with a possible D match to TRBD1 (6 bases). The CDR3 covers 14 residues. V was trimmed by 3 bases and J by 5 bases, leaving 14 bases between them. Germline V CDR1 and CDR2: SGHRS, YFSETQ. CDR3 sequence reads: CASSSGQGGYGYTF. The CDR3 region has the DNA TGCGCCAGCAGCTCGGGACAAGGGGGGTATGGCTACACCTTC.

The rearrangement joins TRBV30 to TRBJ2-7, with a tentative D call TRBD2 (7 bases). Trimming left V 4 bases short and J 2 bases short, with 9 bases between. The germline V gene encodes CDR1 GTSNPN and CDR2 SVGIG (reference sequence). CDR3 length: 12 residues. CDR3 nucleotides: TGTGCCTGGACGCGGGGGCCCTACGAGCAGTACTTC. The encoded protein is CAWTRGPYEQYF.

The CDR3 sequence is CSVRGATYNEQFF. DNA of the CDR3: TGCAGCGTTCGGGGGGCTACCTACAATGAGCAGTTCTTC. This rearrangement joins TRBV29-1 to TRBJ2-1; D might be TRBD2 (7 bases). Trimming took off 5 bases at V and 2 bases at J, with 10 bases between the two ends. The CDR3 has 13 residues. CDR1 and CDR2 from the germline V gene are SQVTM and ANQGSEA.